This T cell receptor beta chain was observed in a study of response to subunit inactivated influenza vaccine. The V end lost 1 base, the J end lost 0 bases, and 9 bases lay between the germline ends. The CDR3 has 15 amino acids. From germline, CDR1 is SGHTA and CDR2 FQGNSA. In TCRdb, the RT-PCR reads were re-called with MiXCR into one record per CDR3 protein. The sample records 550,000 to 800,000 distinct CDR3 sequences, roughly 14% being singletons. The gene calls are TRBV7-2 and TRBJ1-1; tentative D call: TRBD1 (5 bases). The starting material was PBMCs from blood, obtained roughly 13 days after vaccination. The clonotype comes from a man in his fifties who received an inactivated influenza vaccine. The CDR3 spells CASSLEARVNTEAFF. The DNA for the CDR3 is TGTGCCAGCAGCTTAGAGGCCAGGGTGAACACTGAAGCTTTCTTT.